These 21 T cell receptor beta chains were all obtained from the same sample, sequenced in a study of T cells in Graves' hyperthyroidism and ophthalmopathy. There were TCR beta CDR3 regions amplified from RNA transcripts. Primed by the HTBI set, a first-round RT-PCR was run on the TCR CDR3. TCRdb fed the multiplex PCR reads into MiXCR, producing one record per CDR3 protein. Of 400,000 or so distinct CDR3 sequences listed, over 12% are singletons. Input material: blood. The receptors were sampled from a man aged 45-60 years with Graves' ophthalmopathy.

This clonotype showed up many times. The chain carries TRBV2 and TRBJ1-5; the D gene is possibly TRBD1 (6 bases). The ends were cut back, 4 bases at V and 6 bases at J, with 19 bases in the middle. The CDR3 runs to 16 residues. Per the germline V gene, CDR1 is SNHLY and CDR2 is FYNNEI. The CDR3, as DNA: TGTGCCAGCAGTGGCCCAGGGGTAAGGGGCCGTCAGCCCCAGCATTTT. It specifies CASSGPGVRGRQPQHF.

This chain connects TRBV6-1 to TRBJ2-3, with 7 bases lining up with TRBD1. Germline V gene data show CDR1 as MNHNS and CDR2 as SASEGT. The CDR3 runs to 15 residues. The V gene end was trimmed by 8 bases and the J gene end by 1 base; junction bases not matched to a gene: 9. The DNA for the CDR3 is TGTGCCAGCGGTCCACAGGGGTCCCGCACAGATACGCAGTATTTT. It translates to CASGPQGSRTDTQYF.

J is TRBJ2-3 and V is TRBV7-9; TRBD2 aligns across 7 bases. The CDR3 contains 15 residues. J was trimmed by 4 bases and V by 9 bases; bases with no gene match: 13. The V gene's germline CDR1 is SEHNR and CDR2 FQNEAQ (reference sequence). This chain's CDR3 is CARGKAAGESDTQYF. The CDR3 DNA reads TGTGCCAGGGGAAAGGCGGCGGGAGAGTCAGATACGCAGTATTTT.

The chain joins TRBV19 to TRBJ2-3; no reliable D call. V lost 6 bases to trimming and J lost 2 bases, with 12 bases between them. The CDR3 length is 14 residues. CDR1 is LNHDA and CDR2 is SQIVND in the germline V gene (reference sequence). CDR3: CASSPNLLTDTQYF. The DNA for the CDR3 is TGTGCCAGTAGCCCTAACCTACTCACAGATACGCAGTATTTT.

The table lists this clonotype with many counts. The V gene is TRBV6-1, the J gene TRBJ2-2; 9 bases line up with TRBD1. The CDR3 sequence is 15 residues long. Losses at the gene ends were 2 bases for V and 4 bases for J; bases not matched to a gene: 2. Per the germline V gene, CDR1 is MNHNS and CDR2 is SASEGT. The CDR3 nucleotides read TGTGCCAGCAGTGAACGGGACAGGGCCACCGGGGAGCTGTTTTTT. This encodes CASSERDRATGELFF.

This clonotype has at least ten counts. This chain connects TRBV12-3 or TRBV12-4 to TRBJ1-1; TRBD1 matches 9 bases. Unmatched junction bases numbered 4, after V lost 6 bases and J lost 2 bases. The CDR3 has 14 residues. The CDR3, as DNA: TGTGCCAGCAGGCCGGGACAGGGAAACACTGAAGCTTTCTTT. Residues: CASRPGQGNTEAFF.

The rearrangement uses TRBV20-1 and TRBJ1-2; maybe TRBD1 (5 bases). CDR1 is DFQATT and CDR2 is SNEGSKA in the germline V gene (reference sequence). V was pared by 0 bases and J by 8 bases, with 13 bases between. This CDR3 spans 13 amino acids. The CDR3: CSARDLGGYGYTF. The CDR3 nucleotides are TGCAGTGCTAGAGATTTGGGGGGTTACGGCTACACCTTC.

The V and J genes are TRBV3-1 and TRBJ2-7, with D possibly TRBD2 on 5 matching bases. CDR3 length equals 16 residues. V was clipped by 3 bases and J by 3 bases, with 18 bases between them. Germline CDR1 is LGHDT and CDR2 is YNNKEL (reference sequence). CDR3 DNA: TGTGCCAGCAGCCATATAGTTTCCGGGATCAACTACGAGCAGTACTTC. Residues: CASSHIVSGINYEQYF.

A single count supports this clonotype. J is TRBJ2-3 and V is TRBV20-1; 12 bases map to TRBD2. The CDR3 length is 14 residues. Germline V CDR1 and CDR2: DFQATT, SNEGSKA (reference sequence). V was clipped by 3 bases and J by 6 bases; unmatched bases: 4. CDR3 DNA sequence: TGCAGTGCTAGTCCTAGCGGGAGGGTTGATACGCAGTATTTT. Amino acid sequence: CSASPSGRVDTQYF.

This clonotype showed up just a few times. The chain couples TRBV28 to TRBJ1-4, with TRBD1 as a possible D gene (5 bases). The germline CDR1 and CDR2 sequences are MDHEN and SYDVKM. V gave up 7 bases and J gave up 8 bases, with 14 bases separating them. This CDR3 is built from 13 residues. CDR3 in amino acids: CASKIGGGEKLFF. Written as DNA, the CDR3 is TGTGCCAGCAAAATCGGGGGGGGAGAAAAACTGTTTTTT.

Many counts were recorded for this clonotype. A read error may produce the germline difference seen at one junction end. The chain employs TRBV7-7 and TRBJ2-5, with D tentatively TRBD2 (5 bases). The CDR3 spans 14 residues. CDR1 and CDR2 from the germline V gene are SSHAT and FNYEAQ (reference sequence). This chain's CDR3 is CASSLGGFGETQYF. The CDR3 DNA reads TGTGCTAGCAGCTTAGGAGGTTTCGGAGAGACCCAGTACTTC.

This clonotype was counted at least ten times. The chain combines TRBV11-1 with TRBJ1-1, with D unresolved. Trimming pared 5 bases from V and 3 bases from J, leaving 7 bases between. Germline lookup yields CDR1 SGHAT and CDR2 FQDESV (reference sequence). The CDR3 totals 12 residues. CDR3 DNA sequence: TGTGCCAGCAGCCCAGGATACACTGAAGCTTTCTTT. Translating gives CASSPGYTEAFF.

The CDR3: CAISEGNLAKNIQYF. The CDR3, as DNA: TGTGCCATCAGTGAGGGTAATCTAGCCAAAAACATTCAGTACTTC. The rearrangement joins TRBV10-3 to TRBJ2-4; no clear D gene. The CDR3 covers 15 residues. Germline-derived CDR1 and CDR2 are ENHRY and SYGVKD. Trimming left V 2 bases short and J 0 bases short, with 8 bases between.

Ten or more counts support this clonotype. This sequence joins TRBV5-1 and TRBJ2-1; 8 bases align to TRBD2. The CDR3 is 15 residues long. With 0 bases clipped from V and 3 bases from J, the junction kept 2 bases outside the gene matches. Per germline, CDR1 SGHRS and CDR2 YFSETQ. Here the CDR3 reads CASSLVREGYNEQFF. CDR3 in DNA: TGCGCCAGCAGCTTGGTTCGGGAGGGCTACAATGAGCAGTTCTTC.

This clonotype was seen at least ten times. The chain has TRBV13 and TRBJ1-1; 10 nucleotides align to TRBD1. Germline CDR1 reads PRHDT; CDR2 reads FYEKMQ (reference sequence). The CDR3 length is 15 residues. J gave up 5 bases and V 4 bases, and 7 bases lay outside the gene matches. CDR3 sequence reads: CASSYRDRGSTEAFF. The CDR3, as DNA: TGTGCCAGCAGCTACCGGGACAGGGGTTCTACTGAAGCTTTCTTT.

This clonotype was observed at least ten times. The chain couples TRBV11-1 to TRBJ2-1, with D uncertain. Trimming removed 5 bases from V and 9 bases from J, with 17 bases in between. The CDR3 contains 14 residues. Per the germline V gene, CDR1 is SGHAT and CDR2 is FQDESV (reference sequence). DNA for the CDR3: TGTGCCAGCAGCCCTCGTTATGACGGTACTGAGCAGTTCTTC. This sequence encodes CASSPRYDGTEQFF.

The rearrangement links TRBV4-2 to TRBJ2-7; 8 bases agree with TRBD2. V was clipped by 0 bases and J by 6 bases; unmatched bases: 10. The germline CDR1 and CDR2 sequences are LGHNA and YNFKEQ. CDR3 length: 16 amino acids. CDR3 sequence: CASSQEVRGGLGEQYF. In DNA, the CDR3 is TGTGCCAGCAGCCAAGAGGTGCGCGGGGGGCTCGGCGAGCAGTACTTC.

This clonotype has only a few counts. The V call is TRBV29-1, the J call TRBJ1-2; 7 nucleotides agree with TRBD1. J gave up 0 bases and V 6 bases, and 4 bases lay outside the gene matches. Germline-derived CDR1 and CDR2 are SQVTM and ANQGSEA. The CDR3 loop spans 13 amino acids. This chain's CDR3 is CSVGDRANYGYTF. CDR3 DNA sequence: TGCAGCGTGGGGGACAGAGCTAACTATGGCTACACCTTC. The full variable domain, rest sourced from reference TRBV29-1 and TRBJ1-2, is SAVISQKPSRDICQRGTSLTIQCQVDSQVTMMFWYRQQPGQSLTLIATANQGSEATYESGFVIDKFPISRPNLTFSTLTVSNMSPEDSSIYLCSVGDRANYGYTFGSGTRLTVV.

Regarding this clonotype: The junction does not match germline at one end; this may be a read error. V usage is TRBV6-1 and J usage is TRBJ1-5; D ambiguous. The CDR3 covers 14 residues. CDR1 and CDR2 from the germline V gene are MNHNS and SASEGT. CDR3 DNA sequence: TGTGCCAGCAGCGAAGCAGCGGCCAATCAGCCCCAGCATTTT. Translated: CASSEAAANQPQHF.

This clonotype was picked up one time. The chain combines TRBV29-1 with TRBJ1-2, with 7 positions matching TRBD1. Trimming at V came to 3 bases and at J to 5 bases, leaving 6 bases not matched to a gene. Germline V gene data show CDR1 as SQVTM and CDR2 as ANQGSEA. This CDR3 has 13 amino acids. DNA of the CDR3: TGCAGCGTTGAGGTACAACAGGGGTATGGCTACACCTTC. Protein: CSVEVQQGYGYTF.

This clonotype occurred many times. V is TRBV15 and J is TRBJ2-1; TRBD1 or TRBD2 may be the D gene (5 bases each). Germline V gene lookup returns CDR1 LNHNV and CDR2 YYDKDF (reference sequence). Trimming shortened V by 0 bases and J by 7 bases, and 13 bases separated the two germline ends. The CDR3 runs to 15 residues. This CDR3 is CATSRDLSGTNEQFF. CDR3 sequence (DNA): TGTGCCACCAGCAGAGATCTCTCTGGGACGAATGAGCAGTTCTTC. Supplemented by reference TRBV15 and TRBJ2-1, the full variable domain reads DAMVIQNPRYQVTQFGKPVTLSCSQTLNHNVMYWYQQKSSQAPKLLFHYYDKDFNNEADTPDNFQSRRPNTSFCFLDIRSPGLGDTAMYLCATSRDLSGTNEQFFGPGTRLTVL.